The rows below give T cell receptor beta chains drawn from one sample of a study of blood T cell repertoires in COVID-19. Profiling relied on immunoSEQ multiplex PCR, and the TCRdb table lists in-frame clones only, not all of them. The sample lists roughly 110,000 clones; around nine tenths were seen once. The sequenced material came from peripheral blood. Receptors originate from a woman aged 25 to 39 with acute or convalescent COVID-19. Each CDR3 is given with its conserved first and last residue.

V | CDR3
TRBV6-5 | CASGKTGSNQPQHF
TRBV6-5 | CASGGRQGKFYEQYF
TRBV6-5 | CASSSGQNQPQHF
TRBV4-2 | CASSQGAIYEQFF
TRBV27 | CASRSTGHLHTEAFF
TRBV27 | CASSGGWRQETQYF
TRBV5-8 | CASSVGTGWNTEAFF
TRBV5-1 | CASSLGRGPSVNSPLHF
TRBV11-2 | CASSLDQVSYEQYF
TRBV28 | CASSLPIQRQTRRNEQFF
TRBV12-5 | CASGFFGREKLFF
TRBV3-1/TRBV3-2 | CASRPSAQGRTDTQYF
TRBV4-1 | CASSQVLGSGSRYEQYF
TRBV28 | CAGNSGGSYNEQFF
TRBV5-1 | CASSRGGTGTLEQYF
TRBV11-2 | CASSLGLLAGAGGTQYF
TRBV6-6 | CASMTGQAYNEQFF